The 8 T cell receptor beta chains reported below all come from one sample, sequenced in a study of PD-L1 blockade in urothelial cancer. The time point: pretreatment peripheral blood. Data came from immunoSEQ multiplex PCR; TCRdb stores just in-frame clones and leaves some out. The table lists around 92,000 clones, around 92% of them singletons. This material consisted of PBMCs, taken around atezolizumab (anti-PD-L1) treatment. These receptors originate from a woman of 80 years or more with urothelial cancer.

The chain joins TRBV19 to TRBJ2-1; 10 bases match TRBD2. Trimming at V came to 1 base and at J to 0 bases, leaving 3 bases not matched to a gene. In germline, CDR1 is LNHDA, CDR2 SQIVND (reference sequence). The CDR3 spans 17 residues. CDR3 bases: TGTGCCAGTAGTATAGCCCCTAGCGGGAGCTCCTACAATGAGCAGTTCTTC. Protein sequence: CASSIAPSGSSYNEQFF.

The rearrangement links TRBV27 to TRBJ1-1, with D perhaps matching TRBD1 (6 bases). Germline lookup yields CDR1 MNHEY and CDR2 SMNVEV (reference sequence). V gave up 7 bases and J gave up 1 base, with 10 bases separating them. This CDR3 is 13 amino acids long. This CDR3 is CASNPGQNTEAFF. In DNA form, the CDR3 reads TGTGCCAGCAATCCGGGACAGAACACTGAAGCTTTCTTT.

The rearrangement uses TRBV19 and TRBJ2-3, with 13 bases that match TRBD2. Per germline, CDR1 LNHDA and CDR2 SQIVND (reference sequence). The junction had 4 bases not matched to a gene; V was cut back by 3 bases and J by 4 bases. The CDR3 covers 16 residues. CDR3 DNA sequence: TGTGCCAGTAGTATCGTCGGACTAGCGGGAGCAGATACGCAGTATTTT. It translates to CASSIVGLAGADTQYF.

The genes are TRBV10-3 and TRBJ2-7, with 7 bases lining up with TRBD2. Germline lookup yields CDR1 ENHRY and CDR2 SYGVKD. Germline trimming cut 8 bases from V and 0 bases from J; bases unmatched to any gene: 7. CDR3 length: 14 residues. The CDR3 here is CAISGGQISYEQYF. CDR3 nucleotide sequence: TGTGCCATCTCGGGAGGACAAATCTCCTACGAGCAGTACTTC.

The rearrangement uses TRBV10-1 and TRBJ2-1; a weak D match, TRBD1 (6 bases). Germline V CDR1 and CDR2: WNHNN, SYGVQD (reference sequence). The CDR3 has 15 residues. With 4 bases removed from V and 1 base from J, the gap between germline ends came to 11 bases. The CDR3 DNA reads TGCGCCAGCAGTGTAGGCAGGGGATCCTACAATGAGCAGTTCTTC. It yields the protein CASSVGRGSYNEQFF.

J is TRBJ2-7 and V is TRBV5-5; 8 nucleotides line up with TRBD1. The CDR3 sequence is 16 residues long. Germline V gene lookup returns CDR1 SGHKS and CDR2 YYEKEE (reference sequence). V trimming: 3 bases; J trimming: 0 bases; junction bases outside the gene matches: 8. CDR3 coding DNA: TGTGCCAGCAGCTCTGATCACAGGGGGAGCTCCTACGAGCAGTACTTC. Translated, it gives CASSSDHRGSSYEQYF.

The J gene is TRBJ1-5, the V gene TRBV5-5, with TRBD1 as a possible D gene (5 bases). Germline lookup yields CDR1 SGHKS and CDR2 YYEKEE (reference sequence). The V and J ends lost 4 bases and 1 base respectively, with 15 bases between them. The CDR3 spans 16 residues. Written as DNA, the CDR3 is TGTGCCAGCAGCCCAGGGCGTATACCAAGCAATCAGCCCCAGCATTTT. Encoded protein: CASSPGRIPSNQPQHF.

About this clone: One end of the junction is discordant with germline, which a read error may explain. CDR3 coding DNA: TGTGTCAGTGGGACTGGCCGATCCTACGAGCAGTACTTC. This codes for CVSGTGRSYEQYF. The J gene is TRBJ2-7, the V gene TRBV19; TRBD2 might be the D (6 bases). The CDR3 totals 13 residues. Germline V gene sequence: CDR1 LNHDA, CDR2 SQIVND (reference sequence).